This entry describes one T cell receptor beta chain. The data stem from a study of blood T cell repertoires in COVID-19. About the study: Donors in the United States, Italy and Spain gave samples during acute or convalescent COVID-19. The cDNA or gDNA used as material had been derived from T cells, B-cell-depleted T cells, or PBMCs.

Only in-frame clones appear in the TCRdb table, and some are missing; sequencing was by immunoSEQ multiplex PCR. The sample gives approximately 160,000 clones, about four fifths of which show up once; 10% to 15% is in the top ten. V dropped 3 bases and J dropped 2; count of bases not matched to a gene: 6. Germline V gene lookup returns CDR1 MNHEY and CDR2 SVGEGT. The CDR3 is made up of 15 amino acids. Sequenced sample: peripheral blood. The V call is TRBV6-2 or TRBV6-3, the J call TRBJ2-5; 7 positions match TRBD2. This receptor was obtained from a man aged 65 to 85 who had recovered from COVID-19. The CDR3 sequence: CASSYSSGQQETQYF. CDR3 bases: TGTGCCAGCAGTTATTCTAGCGGTCAACAAGAGACCCAGTACTTC.